This T cell receptor (beta chain) is drawn from a study of blood T cell repertoires in COVID-19. The wider study: Spain, Italy and the United States supplied samples that represented acute and convalescent COVID-19. Sample material is recorded as cDNA or gDNA derived from T cells, B-cell-depleted T cells, or PBMCs.

The CDR3 extends over 14 amino acids. Trimming removed 5 bases at V and 2 bases at J, with 13 bases between. Germline V lookup: CDR1 LNHDA, CDR2 SQIVND (reference sequence). Methods used by the authors: For nucleated cells, counts were estimated from reference gene primer amplification. Method: immunoSEQ multiplex PCR; TCRdb's copy keeps in-frame clones and lacks some. V and J calls and clone size are as listed in that table; D and trimming were resolved from the DNA. The repertoire consists of approximately 36,000 clones, with around 90% occurring once and the leading ten covering 20% to 25%. The TCR was taken from a man aged 55 to 70 with acute or convalescent COVID-19. The rearrangement links TRBV19 to TRBJ2-7; weak D call: TRBD1 (6 bases). Sequencing was done on a sample of peripheral blood. The CDR3 coding sequence is TGTGCCAGTAGTGCGGAGCGACAGGCCTACGAGCAGTACTTC. This gives the protein CASSAERQAYEQYF. Full variable domain (outside the CDR3, taken from reference TRBV19 and TRBJ2-7): DGGITQSPKYLFRKEGQNVTLSCEQNLNHDAMYWYRQDPGQGLRLIYYSQIVNDFQKGDIAEGYSVSREKKESFPLTVTSAQKNPTAFYLCASSAERQAYEQYFGPGTRLTVT.